A selection of T cell receptor beta chains follows, all from one sample in a study of T cells in Graves' hyperthyroidism and ophthalmopathy. TCRdb redid the calling of the multiplex PCR reads with MiXCR, one entry per CDR3 protein. The table shows 490,000 or so distinct CDR3 sequences, with about 20% occurring only once. The sample consisted of blood. The receptors shown here come from a man aged 40-49 years with Graves' ophthalmopathy. Both conserved end residues are part of each CDR3. A D gene is named only where the DNA matches it firmly. The size of a clone is reported for some rows only, either as once, few or many, or as a class for expanded clones.

clone size	D gene	V gene	J gene	CDR3 DNA	CDR3 protein
many	.	TRBV30	TRBJ1-5	TGTGCCTGGAGTGACTTTGGCAGCAATCAGCCCCAGCATTTT	CAWSDFGSNQPQHF
few	TRBD2	TRBV5-1	TRBJ2-3	TGCGCCAGCAGCGACGGGACTAGCGGGGTTGATACGCAGTATTTT	CASSDGTSGVDTQYF
.	.	TRBV30	TRBJ1-2	TGTGCCTGGAATTTAGGCGACCATGGCTACACCTTC	CAWNLGDHGYTF
few	.	TRBV10-3	TRBJ2-6	TGTGCCATCAGTGATGCTTCATTTGTTGGGGCCAACGTCCTGACTTTC	CAISDASFVGANVLTF
few	TRBD1	TRBV27	TRBJ2-1	TGTGCCAGCGGGACAGGGTCTTACAATGAGCAGTTCTTC	CASGTGSYNEQFF
many	.	TRBV20-1	TRBJ1-1	TGCAGTGCTAGGAGCCGGGGCCGGGACACTGAAGCTTTCTTT	CSARSRGRDTEAFF
many	.	TRBV6-2/TRBV6-3	TRBJ2-7	TGTGCCAGCAGCTATGACAGGCGAGGCCCAGTAAAGAGCTACGAGCAGTACTTC	CASSYDRRGPVKSYEQYF
.	TRBD1	TRBV20-1	TRBJ2-1	TGCAGTGCTAGAGGGGACAGGGGTATCCCAGGCAATGAGCAGTTCTTC	CSARGDRGIPGNEQFF
many	TRBD2	TRBV5-1	TRBJ2-7	TGCGCCAGCAGCGCCTCCGGGACTAATAACGAGCAGTACTTC	CASSASGTNNEQYF
.	.	TRBV29-1	TRBJ2-7	TGCAGCGTTGAATGGGGGCCCTACGAGCAGTACTTC	CSVEWGPYEQYF
.	.	TRBV7-9	TRBJ1-1	TGTGCCAGCAGCGAACAAGGACTTCGGGGGGTTGGGGCGAACACTGAAGCTTTCTTT	CASSEQGLRGVGANTEAFF
few	TRBD2	TRBV11-2	TRBJ2-3	TGTGCCAGCAGCTACCCTACTCGCGGGAGGGGAGATCCAGATACGCAGTATTTT	CASSYPTRGRGDPDTQYF
many	TRBD2	TRBV20-1	TRBJ2-7	TGCAGTGCTAGCGCCGGGACTAGCGGGGGGTACGAGCAGTACTTC	CSASAGTSGGYEQYF
few	.	TRBV6-1	TRBJ1-2	TGTGCCAGCAGTGACCAGGGATCCTATGGCTACACCTTC	CASSDQGSYGYTF
many	.	TRBV5-1	TRBJ1-5	TGCGCCAGCAGAGGAGAACCAGGGCAGCCCCAGCATTTT	CASRGEPGQPQHF
.	.	TRBV28	TRBJ2-1	TGTGCCAGCAGTGAGGACCGAGAGATCTCCTACAATGAGCAGTTCTTC	CASSEDREISYNEQFF
many	TRBD1	TRBV12-3/TRBV12-4	TRBJ2-6	TGTGCCAGCGTTAGACAGGGGGCGAATGGGGCCAACGTCCTGACTTTC	CASVRQGANGANVLTF
few	TRBD2	TRBV15	TRBJ2-7	TGTGCCACCAGCAGAGGGACTAGCGGAACCTACGAGCAGTACTTC	CATSRGTSGTYEQYF
many	.	TRBV29-1	TRBJ1-1	TGCAGCGTTGTAGACAGCCGGAGGGGCACTGAAGCTTTCTTT	CSVVDSRRGTEAFF
.	TRBD1	TRBV13	TRBJ2-4	TGTGCCAGCAGCACAGTACAGGGGGCATCCAAAAACATTCAGTACTTC	CASSTVQGASKNIQYF
many	.	TRBV13	TRBJ2-1	TGTGCCAGCAGCCCCGGGGGAAGAGATGAGCAGTTCTTC	CASSPGGRDEQFF
.	TRBD1	TRBV12-3/TRBV12-4	TRBJ2-1	TGTGCCAGCAGTTTCGGCCCGGGACAGTACAATGAGCAGTTCTTC	CASSFGPGQYNEQFF
many	.	TRBV7-9	TRBJ1-1	TGTGCCAGCAGCCGCTTGGACAGAATTAACACTGAAGCTTTCTTT	CASSRLDRINTEAFF
few	.	TRBV5-5	TRBJ2-3	TGCGCCAGCAGCCAAGTCTTAGGCTGGAGTTTCTCCGGCACAGATACGCAGTATTTT	CASSQVLGWSFSGTDTQYF
.	.	TRBV12-3/TRBV12-4	TRBJ1-5	TGTGCCAGCAGAGAGGCGGGGTTCCAGCCCCAGCATTTT	CASREAGFQPQHF
few	.	TRBV20-1	TRBJ2-3	TGCAGTGCTAGAGAGGCGGCCACAGATACGCAGTATTTT	CSAREAATDTQYF
many	.	TRBV2	TRBJ2-1	TGTGCCAGCAACGGCAGGTTCAATGAGCAGTTCTTC	CASNGRFNEQFF
many	.	TRBV4-3	TRBJ1-3	TGCGCCAGCAGCCAAGAAAAGGGGTACACCATATATTTT	CASSQEKGYTIYF
few	.	TRBV12-3/TRBV12-4	TRBJ1-4	TGTGCCAGCACACACAGGCGCCTCAATGAAAAACTGTTTTTT	CASTHRRLNEKLFF
.	.	TRBV2	TRBJ1-5	TGTGCCAGCAGTGAAAGGGCAGGCGATAGCAATCAGCCCCAGCATTTT	CASSERAGDSNQPQHF
few	.	TRBV5-8	TRBJ2-7	TGTGCCAGCAGCTTTAGCCGGCTGCTCTCTTACGAGCAGTACTTC	CASSFSRLLSYEQYF
few	.	TRBV6-2/TRBV6-3	TRBJ1-2	TGTGCCAGCAGTTACGAAGACTACTATGGCTACACCTTC	CASSYEDYYGYTF
.	TRBD1	TRBV2	TRBJ1-2	TGTGCCAGCACCCGACAGGGGGCTAATGGCTACACCTTC	CASTRQGANGYTF
.	.	TRBV30	TRBJ2-1	TGTGCCTGGAGACTCAGCACCTCGGGATTCTACAATGAGCAGTTCTTC	CAWRLSTSGFYNEQFF
.	TRBD1	TRBV5-1	TRBJ2-5	TGCGCCAGCAGCTTGATTTTGGACAGGAAAGGGGAGACCCAGTACTTC	CASSLILDRKGETQYF
many	TRBD2	TRBV28	TRBJ2-7	TGTGCCAGCAGTTTATATGGCGGGAGGGCCTCCTACGAGCAGTACTTC	CASSLYGGRASYEQYF
few	.	TRBV29-1	TRBJ2-7	TGCAGCGTTATGGACACACATATCTCCTACGAGCAGTACTTC	CSVMDTHISYEQYF